This T cell receptor beta chain was captured in a study of T-cell reconstitution after alpha-beta-depleted transplantation in children. It was with unique molecular identifiers that the TCRbeta library was prepared. TCRdb reanalysed the PCR reads using MiXCR and keeps one entry per CDR3 protein. The table has hundreds of thousands of distinct CDR3 sequences, more than 10% seen once. V lost 2 bases and J lost 2, with 12 bases in between. The germline gives CDR1 KGHSH, CDR2 LQKENI. The CDR3 consists of 16 residues. This clonotype appeared many times. The chain uses TRBV18 and TRBJ2-2; the D call may be TRBD1 or TRBD2 (5 bases each). The TCR sequence derives from a human donor who donated a stem cell graft to a child with acute lymphoblastic leukemia. The sequencing used PBMCs from the stem cell graft donor, collected from the stem cell graft. In DNA, the CDR3 is TGTGCCAGCTCACCATCCGGGACGGGAAACACCGGGGAGCTGTTTTTT. Translated: CASSPSGTGNTGELFF.